The entry below gives a single T cell receptor beta chain sequence along with its context. Its specificity is not known. These data are taken from a study of CD4 T cells in relation to SARS-CoV-2 and coronaviruses. V lost 3 bases, J lost 5 bases, and 11 bases lay in between. This CDR3 is 14 amino acids long. Germline V gives CDR1 MDHEN, CDR2 SYDVKM. Before the COVID-19 pandemic, during about 2011-2019, CD4+ T cells were taken from unexposed donors. CD4+ T cells were isolated from the cells after 10 days of culture. The assay was immunoSEQ multiplex PCR, and TCRdb's table has in-frame clones only and misses some. The top ten clones hold roughly 13% of a sample with 9,000 to 15,000 clones, approximately 78% of them seen once.

The rearrangement joins TRBV28 to TRBJ1-5, with D unclear. Specimen: CD4+ T cells from PBMCs, cultured in vitro. This TCR derives from a human donor in good health. The CDR3 reads CASSLVGIHQPQHF. The CDR3 region has the DNA TGTGCCAGCAGTTTGGTAGGGATTCATCAGCCCCAGCATTTT.